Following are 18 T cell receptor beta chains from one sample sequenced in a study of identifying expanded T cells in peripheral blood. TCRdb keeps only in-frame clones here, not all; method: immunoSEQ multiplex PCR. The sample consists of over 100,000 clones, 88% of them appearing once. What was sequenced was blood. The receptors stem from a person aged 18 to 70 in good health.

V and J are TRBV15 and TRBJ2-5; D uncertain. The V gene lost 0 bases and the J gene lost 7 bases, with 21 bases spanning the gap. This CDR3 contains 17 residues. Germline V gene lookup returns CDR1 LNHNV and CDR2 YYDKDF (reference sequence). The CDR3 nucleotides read TGTGCCACCAGCAGAGATGGGATGGCGCGCGACACCACGACCCAGTACTTC. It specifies CATSRDGMARDTTTQYF. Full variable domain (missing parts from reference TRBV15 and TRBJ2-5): DAMVIQNPRYQVTQFGKPVTLSCSQTLNHNVMYWYQQKSSQAPKLLFHYYDKDFNNEADTPDNFQSRRPNTSFCFLDIRSPGLGDTAMYLCATSRDGMARDTTTQYFGPGTRLLVL.

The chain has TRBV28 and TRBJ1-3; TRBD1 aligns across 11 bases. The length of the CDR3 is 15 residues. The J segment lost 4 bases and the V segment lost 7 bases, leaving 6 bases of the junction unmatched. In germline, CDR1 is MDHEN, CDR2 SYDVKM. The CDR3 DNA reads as TGTGCCAGCATTACGGACAGGGGGCCGGGAAACACCATATATTTT. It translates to CASITDRGPGNTIYF.

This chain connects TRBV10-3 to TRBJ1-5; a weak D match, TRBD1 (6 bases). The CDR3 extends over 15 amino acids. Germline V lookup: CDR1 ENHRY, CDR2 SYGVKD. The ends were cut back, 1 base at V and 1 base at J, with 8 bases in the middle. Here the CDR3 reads CAISEWDTSNQPQHF. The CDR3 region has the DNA TGTGCCATCAGTGAGTGGGACACGAGCAATCAGCCCCAGCATTTT.

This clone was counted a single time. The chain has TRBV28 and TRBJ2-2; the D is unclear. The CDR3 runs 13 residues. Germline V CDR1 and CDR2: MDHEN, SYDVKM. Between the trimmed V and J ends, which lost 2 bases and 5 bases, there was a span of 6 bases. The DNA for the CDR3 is TGTGCCAGCAGTTTAGTCGGAACCGGGGAGCTGTTTTTT. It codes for CASSLVGTGELFF. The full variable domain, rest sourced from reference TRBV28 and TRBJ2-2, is DVKVTQSSRYLVKRTGEKVFLECVQDMDHENMFWYRQDPGLGLRLIYFSYDVKMKEKGDIPEGYSVSREKKERFSLILESASTNQTSMYLCASSLVGTGELFFGEGSRLTVL.

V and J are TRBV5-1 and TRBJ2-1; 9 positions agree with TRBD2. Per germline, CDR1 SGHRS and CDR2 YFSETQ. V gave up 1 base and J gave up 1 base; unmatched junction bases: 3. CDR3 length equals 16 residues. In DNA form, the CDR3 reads TGCGCCAGCAGCTTGCCAGCGGGAGGTTCCTACAATGAGCAGTTCTTC. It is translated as CASSLPAGGSYNEQFF. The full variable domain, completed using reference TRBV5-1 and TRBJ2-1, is KAGVTQTPRYLIKTRGQQVTLSCSPISGHRSVSWYQQTPGQGLQFLFEYFSETQRNKGNFPGRFSGRQFSNSRSEMNVSTLELGDSALYLCASSLPAGGSYNEQFFGPGTRLTVL.

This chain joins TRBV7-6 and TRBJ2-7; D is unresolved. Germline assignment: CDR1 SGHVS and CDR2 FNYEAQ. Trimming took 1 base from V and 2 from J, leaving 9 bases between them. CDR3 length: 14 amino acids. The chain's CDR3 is CASSLETGPYEQYF. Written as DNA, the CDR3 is TGTGCCAGCAGCTTAGAAACGGGCCCCTACGAGCAGTACTTC.

This CDR3 is CASKDTSYGYTF. The CDR3 DNA reads as TGCGCCAGCAAGGACACCTCCTATGGCTACACCTTC. V is TRBV5-1 and J is TRBJ1-2; tentatively, D is TRBD1 (5 bases). The CDR3 sequence is 12 residues long. Trimming stripped 6 bases from V and 4 bases from J, with 10 bases between. The germline V gene has CDR1 SGHRS and CDR2 YFSETQ.

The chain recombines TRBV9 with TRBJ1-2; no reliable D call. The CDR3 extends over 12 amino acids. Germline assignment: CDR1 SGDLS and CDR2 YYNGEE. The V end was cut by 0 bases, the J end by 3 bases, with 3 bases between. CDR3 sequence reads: CASSVADYGYTF. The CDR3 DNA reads TGTGCCAGCAGCGTAGCGGACTATGGCTACACCTTC.

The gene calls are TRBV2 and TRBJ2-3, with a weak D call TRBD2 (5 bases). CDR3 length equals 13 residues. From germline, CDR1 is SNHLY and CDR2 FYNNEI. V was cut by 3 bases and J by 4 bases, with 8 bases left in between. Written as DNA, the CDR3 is TGTGCCAGCAGTGAGGAGGCAGCAGATACGCAGTATTTT. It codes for CASSEEAADTQYF.

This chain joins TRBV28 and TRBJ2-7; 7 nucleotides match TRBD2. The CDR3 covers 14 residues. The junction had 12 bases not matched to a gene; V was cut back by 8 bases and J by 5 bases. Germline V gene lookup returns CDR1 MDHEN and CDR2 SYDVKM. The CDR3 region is CASSGGGPQNEQYF. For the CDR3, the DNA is TGTGCCAGCTCCGGGGGAGGGCCTCAAAACGAGCAGTACTTC.

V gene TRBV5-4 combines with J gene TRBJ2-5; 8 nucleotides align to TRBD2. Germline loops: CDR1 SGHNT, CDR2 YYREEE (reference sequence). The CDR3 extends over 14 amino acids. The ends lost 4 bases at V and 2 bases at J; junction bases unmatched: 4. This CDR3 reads CASSTGLAQETQYF. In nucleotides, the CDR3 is TGTGCCAGCAGCACCGGACTAGCTCAAGAGACCCAGTACTTC.

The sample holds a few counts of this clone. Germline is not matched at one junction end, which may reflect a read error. The CDR3 nucleotides are TGTGCCAGCAGCCAAGGAGGGACTAGCGGGGGCTACGAGCAGTACTTC. Its translation: CASSQGGTSGGYEQYF. J is TRBJ2-7 and V is TRBV4-1; 14 positions agree with TRBD2. The CDR3 extends over 16 amino acids. Germline CDR1 and CDR2: MGHRA and YSYEKL.

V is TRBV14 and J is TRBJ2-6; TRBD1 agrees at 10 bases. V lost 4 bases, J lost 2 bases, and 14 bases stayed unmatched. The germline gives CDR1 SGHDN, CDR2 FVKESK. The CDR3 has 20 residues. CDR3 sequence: CASSPRTGDRGRTGANVLTF. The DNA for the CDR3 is TGTGCCAGCAGCCCGCGAACCGGGGACAGGGGTCGGACTGGGGCCAACGTCCTGACTTTC.

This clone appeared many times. The CDR3 reads CASSVGALAGGPRYNEQFF. CDR3 sequence (DNA): TGTGCCAGCAGCGTAGGCGCGCTAGCGGGAGGGCCAAGGTACAATGAGCAGTTCTTC. The chain recombines TRBV9 with TRBJ2-1; 12 nucleotides match TRBD2. CDR1 is SGDLS and CDR2 is YYNGEE in the germline V gene. After removal of 0 bases from V and 4 bases from J, the junction contained 11 bases not matched to a gene. This CDR3 has 19 amino acids. Looking up the rest from reference TRBV9 and TRBJ2-1 gives the full variable domain: DSGVTQTPKHLITATGQRVTLRCSPRSGDLSVYWYQQSLDQGLQFLIQYYNGEERAKGNILERFSAQQFPDLHSELNLSSLELGDSALYFCASSVGALAGGPRYNEQFFGPGTRLTVL.

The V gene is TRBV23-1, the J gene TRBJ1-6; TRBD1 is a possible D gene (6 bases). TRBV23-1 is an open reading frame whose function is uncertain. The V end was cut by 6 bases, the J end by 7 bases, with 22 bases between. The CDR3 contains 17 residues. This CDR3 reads CASRGRGGSSPNSPLHF. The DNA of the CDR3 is TGCGCCAGCAGAGGCAGGGGAGGCTCATCCCCAAATTCACCCCTCCACTTT.

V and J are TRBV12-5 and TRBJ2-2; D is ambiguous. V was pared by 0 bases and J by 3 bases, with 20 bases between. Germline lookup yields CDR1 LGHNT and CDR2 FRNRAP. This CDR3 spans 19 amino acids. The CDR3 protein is CASGLVDFHTDGYTGELFF. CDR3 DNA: TGTGCTAGTGGTTTGGTAGATTTTCACACGGACGGATACACCGGGGAGCTGTTTTTT.

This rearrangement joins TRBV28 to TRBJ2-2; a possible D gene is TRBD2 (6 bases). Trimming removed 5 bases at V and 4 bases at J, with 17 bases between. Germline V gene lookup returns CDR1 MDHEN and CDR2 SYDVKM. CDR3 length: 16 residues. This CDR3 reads CASSTGGVTTTGELFF. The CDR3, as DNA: TGTGCCAGCAGTACCGGCGGGGTCACCACCACCGGGGAGCTGTTTTTT. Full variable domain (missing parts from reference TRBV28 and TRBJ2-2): DVKVTQSSRYLVKRTGEKVFLECVQDMDHENMFWYRQDPGLGLRLIYFSYDVKMKEKGDIPEGYSVSREKKERFSLILESASTNQTSMYLCASSTGGVTTTGELFFGEGSRLTVL.

In nucleotides, the CDR3 is TGTGCCAGCAGCGCCAGGGGGACCACCGCCGCTGAGCAGTTCTTC. Translating it yields CASSARGTTAAEQFF. The rearrangement joins TRBV2 to TRBJ2-1; 7 positions agree with TRBD1. The CDR3 runs 15 residues. Per germline, CDR1 SNHLY and CDR2 FYNNEI. J was trimmed by 9 bases and V by 6 bases; bases with no gene match: 14.